This T cell receptor beta chain was retrieved from a study of spatial heterogeneity in lung cancer. In the study overall: A module score for T cells, taken from matched bulk RNA-seq, correlated strongly with TCR transcript counts in tumor regions. Whole-study findings and limits: Among tumor T cells, estimated coverage was around 7.4% for alpha chains and 12% to 15% for beta chains. The number of expanded tumor alpha and beta chains correlated with mutation number.

This CDR3 has 14 residues. V lost 3 bases to trimming and J lost 8 bases, with 16 bases between them. Germline loops: CDR1 DFQATT, CDR2 SNEGSKA (reference sequence). Time point denoted: sample taken at primary tumor resection. TCRdb processed the 5' RACE reads anew with MiXCR; each CDR3 protein has one entry. This table has 10,000 or so distinct CDR3 sequences, over 7.5% appearing once. This clonotype is classed as medium-sized. Its antigen remains unknown. The sample here was lung tumor tissue, taken at surgery. V usage is TRBV20-1 and J usage is TRBJ1-4; perhaps TRBD1 as D (5 bases). The receptor was derived from a female donor with early-stage non-small cell lung cancer. The CDR3: CSASQGPATEKLFF. CDR3 DNA: TGCAGTGCTAGTCAGGGCCCGGCGACCGAAAAACTGTTTTTT.